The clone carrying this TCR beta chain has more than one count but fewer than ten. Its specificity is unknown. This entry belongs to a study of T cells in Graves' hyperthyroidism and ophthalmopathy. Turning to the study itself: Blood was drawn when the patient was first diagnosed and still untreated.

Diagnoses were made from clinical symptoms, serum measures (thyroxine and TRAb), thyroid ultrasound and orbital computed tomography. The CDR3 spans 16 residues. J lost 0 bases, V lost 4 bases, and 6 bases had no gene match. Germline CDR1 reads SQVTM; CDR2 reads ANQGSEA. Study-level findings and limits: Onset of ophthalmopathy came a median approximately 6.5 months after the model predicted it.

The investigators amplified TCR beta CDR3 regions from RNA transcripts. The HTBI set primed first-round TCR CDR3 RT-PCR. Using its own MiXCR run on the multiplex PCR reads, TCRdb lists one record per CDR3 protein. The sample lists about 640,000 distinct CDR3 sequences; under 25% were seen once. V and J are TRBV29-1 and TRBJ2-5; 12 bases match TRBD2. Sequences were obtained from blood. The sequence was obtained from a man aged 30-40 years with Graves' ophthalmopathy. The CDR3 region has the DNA TGCAGCGTTGTCCCTAGCGGGAGGGACTACCAAGAGACCCAGTACTTC. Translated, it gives CSVVPSGRDYQETQYF.